Listed here is a single TCR beta chain. No cognate antigen has been identified for it. One base away there is no much larger clone; base qualities are not given. Whole blood was collected in K2EDTA tubes by collaborating institutions according to the institutions' own protocols. Collaborator samples were shipped for TCRbeta analysis as frozen whole blood, isolated PBMCs, or DNA extracted from either sample type. These data are taken from a study of blood T cell repertoires in COVID-19 (dated by TCRdb to 2019 to 2021). For context, the study as a whole: Collaborator samples came from the United States, Italy and Spain and covered acute and convalescent phases of COVID-19. The material from the prospective study consisted of cDNA or gDNA derived from T cells, B-cell-depleted T cells, or PBMCs. Subjects who had been exposed to COVID-19, were actively infected with it, or had recovered from it provided the deeply sampled blood TCRbeta repertoires that made up the dataset. The repertoires were made available in a free public database intended to serve as a resource for research on the immune response to SARS-CoV-2. Samples came from the ongoing ImmuneRACE study (first 160 participants) plus 1,254 subjects from 6 global collaborators. Sample metadata almost always included a de-identified subject ID, COVID-19 status, age in years and sex. Where HLA class I and class II types were available, the types were taken from metadata supplied by the sample provider, not from assay-based typing.

TCRbeta CDR3 regions were amplified from genomic DNA using the immunoSEQ Assay, a bias-controlled multiplex PCR. As for how the authors treated the data: Within the assay, amplification of reference gene primers was used to estimate how many nucleated cells each sample contained. To quantify the absolute abundance of each unique TCRbeta CDR3 rearrangement, sequence reads were collapsed and filtered. Productive Simpson clonality was computed per sample as the square root of Simpson's diversity index over productive rearrangements. In TCRdb, the immuneACCESS table is reduced to in-frame sequences with V and J assigned. These tables do not hold every clone; where another copy was compared, an unresolved V gene accounts for under half, and the others remain unexplained. V and J calls and clone size are given by that table; D and trimming were obtained from the DNA. The sample table lists 300,000 to 450,000 clones, about 85% of them with a count of one. More than 3% of the sample goes to the ten largest clones.

General findings and caveats noted by the study authors: How much clinical and demographic metadata was included differed by source and by participant, and the metadata was provided uncurated.

Compared with germline, V lacks 5 bases and J lacks 7 bases; bases without a gene match: 8. From the cysteine through the phenylalanine, the CDR3 covers 14 amino acids. Only the CDR3 DNA stays, 42 bases, in frame from base 1. CDR1 and CDR2 are drawn from the germline V gene (reference sequence): SEHNR, FQNEAQ. This TCR was sampled from a woman under 30 with acute or convalescent COVID-19. In this chain, TRBV7-9 is recombined with TRBJ2-5; 9 middle bases align to TRBD2. The sequenced material came from peripheral blood. The CDR3 amino acid sequence is: CASSVQGGGATQYF. The DNA reads TGTGCCAGCAGCGTTCAGGGCGGGGGGGCGACCCAGTACTTC. Here the CDR3 is joined to the reference TRBV7-9 and TRBJ2-5 genes, and the full variable domain is: DTGVSQNPRHKITKRGQNVTFRCDPISEHNRLYWYRQTLGQGPEFLTYFQNEAQLEKSRLLSDRFSAERPKGSFSTLEIQRTEQGDSAMYLCASSVQGGGATQYFGPGTRLLVL.